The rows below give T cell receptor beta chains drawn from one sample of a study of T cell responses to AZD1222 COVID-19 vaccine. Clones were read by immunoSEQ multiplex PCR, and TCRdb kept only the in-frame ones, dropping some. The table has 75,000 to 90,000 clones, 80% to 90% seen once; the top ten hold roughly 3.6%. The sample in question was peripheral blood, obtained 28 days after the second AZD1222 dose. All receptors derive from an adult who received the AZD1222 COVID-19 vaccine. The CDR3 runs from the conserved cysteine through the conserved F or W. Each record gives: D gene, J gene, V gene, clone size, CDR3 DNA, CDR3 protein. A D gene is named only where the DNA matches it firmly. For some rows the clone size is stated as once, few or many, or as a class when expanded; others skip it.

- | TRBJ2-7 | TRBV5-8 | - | TGTGCCAGCAGCTTGAGGCTAGCGCAGTACGAGCAGTACTTC | CASSLRLAQYEQYF
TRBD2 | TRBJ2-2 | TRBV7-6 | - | TGTGCCAGCAGCTCCCTGGGGGGGGTCACCGGGGAGCTGTTTTTT | CASSSLGGVTGELFF
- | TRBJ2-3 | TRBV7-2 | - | TGTGCCAGCAGCCCCACGGGCGGCCCGCAGTATTTT | CASSPTGGPQYF
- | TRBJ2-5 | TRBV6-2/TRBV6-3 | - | TGTGCCAGCAGTTACTCGGGTGCCCTGACGGATCAAGAGACCCAGTACTTC | CASSYSGALTDQETQYF
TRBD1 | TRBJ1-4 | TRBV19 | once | TGTGCCAGTAGTGTCCGGGACAGGGCATCTGAGGAACTGTTTTTT | CASSVRDRASEELFF
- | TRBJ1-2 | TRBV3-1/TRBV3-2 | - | TGTGCCAGCAGCCAAGGGGCCAGTAGTGGCTACACCTTC | CASSQGASSGYTF
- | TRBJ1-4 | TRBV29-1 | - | TGCAGCGTTGAAAGTCTGGGAGTCACTAATGAAAAACTGTTTTTT | CSVESLGVTNEKLFF
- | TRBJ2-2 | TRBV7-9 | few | TGTGCCAGCAGCTTAGACTCGAACACCGGGGAGCTGTTTTTT | CASSLDSNTGELFF
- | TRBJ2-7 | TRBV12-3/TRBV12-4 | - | TGTGCCAGCAGTTCGGAGGGCTACGAGCAGTACTTC | CASSSEGYEQYF
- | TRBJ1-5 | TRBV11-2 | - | TGTGCCAGCAGCCTCCATGGGGCCAGTCAGCCCCAGCATTTT | CASSLHGASQPQHF
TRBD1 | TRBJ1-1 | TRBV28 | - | TGTGCCAGCAGTTCGACACCCCTGACAGGGGGGGACACTGAAGCTTTCTTT | CASSSTPLTGGDTEAFF
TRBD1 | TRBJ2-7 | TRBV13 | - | TGTGCCAGCAGCCTGGGACAGGTAAGGTACGAGCAGTACTTC | CASSLGQVRYEQYF
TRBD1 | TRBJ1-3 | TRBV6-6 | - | TGTGCCAGCAGCACGGACAGGGCTTGGGGAAACACCATATATTTT | CASSTDRAWGNTIYF
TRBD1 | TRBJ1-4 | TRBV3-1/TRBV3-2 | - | TGTGCCAGCAGCCGTGGACAGGGGGAAAGTGAAAAACTGTTTTTT | CASSRGQGESEKLFF
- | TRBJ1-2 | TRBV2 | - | TGTGCCAGCAGTCTCAGGGCAAGGGGCTACACCTTC | CASSLRARGYTF
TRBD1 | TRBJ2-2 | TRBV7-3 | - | TGTGCCAGCAGCTGGCCCGGGACAGGGAACACCGGGGAGCTGTTTTTT | CASSWPGTGNTGELFF
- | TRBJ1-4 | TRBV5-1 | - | TGCGCCAGCAGCTCCAACTCGGCGGGTATGGAACTGTTTTTT | CASSSNSAGMELFF
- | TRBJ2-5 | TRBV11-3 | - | TGTGCCAGCAGCTTAAACCAAGAGACCCAGTACTTC | CASSLNQETQYF
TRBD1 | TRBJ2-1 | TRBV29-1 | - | TGCAGCGCAGGGACAGGGGTGGACAATGAGCAGTTCTTC | CSAGTGVDNEQFF
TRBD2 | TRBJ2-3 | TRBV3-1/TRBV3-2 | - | TGTGCCAGCAGCCGAGGACTAGCGGGAGAGCCTACGCAGTATTTT | CASSRGLAGEPTQYF
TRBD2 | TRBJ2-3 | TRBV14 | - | TGTGCCAGCACCCCCTTGGGGAGGGCTAGCACAGATACGCAGTATTTT | CASTPLGRASTDTQYF
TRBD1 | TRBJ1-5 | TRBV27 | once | TGTGCCAGCAGTCCCGACAGGGGGCTAGGGCCCCAGCATTTT | CASSPDRGLGPQHF
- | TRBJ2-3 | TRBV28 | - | TGTGCCAGCAGCTTTCTGGATACGCAGTATTTT | CASSFLDTQYF
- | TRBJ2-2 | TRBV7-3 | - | TGTGCCAGCAGCCCTCTGGTGGGCGGGGAGCTGTTTTTT | CASSPLVGGELFF
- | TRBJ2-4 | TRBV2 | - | TGTGCCAGCTATGCGTCTGGAAACATTCAGTACTTC | CASYASGNIQYF
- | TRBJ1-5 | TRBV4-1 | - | TGCGCCAGCAGCCAAGATTTCAGGGAGCATCAGCCCCAGCATTTT | CASSQDFREHQPQHF
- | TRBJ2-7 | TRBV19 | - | TGTGCCAGTAGCTCGGCCGGGCTCGGGAGCGACTCAGGCGAGCAGTACTTC | CASSSAGLGSDSGEQYF
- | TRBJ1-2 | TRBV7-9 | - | TGTGCCAGCAGCGGACCCGAAAAATATGGCTACACCTTC | CASSGPEKYGYTF
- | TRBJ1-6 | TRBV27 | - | TGTGCCAGCGCCCAGGGGAATTCACCCCTCCACTTT | CASAQGNSPLHF
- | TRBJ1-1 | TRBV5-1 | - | TGCGCCAGCAGCGCACAGGCCGTGAACACTGAAGCTTTCTTT | CASSAQAVNTEAFF
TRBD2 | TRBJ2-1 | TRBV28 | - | TGTGCCAGCAGTCTGACTAGCGGGACCTACAATGAGCAGTTCTTC | CASSLTSGTYNEQFF
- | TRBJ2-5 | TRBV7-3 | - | TGTGCCAGCAGCTTAAGAGGGGAAAGAGAGACCCAGTACTTC | CASSLRGERETQYF
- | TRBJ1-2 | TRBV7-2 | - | TGTGCCAGCAGCTTAGATCTCCCCGGGAACTATGGCTACACCTTC | CASSLDLPGNYGYTF
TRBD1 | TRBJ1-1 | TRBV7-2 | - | TGTGCCAGCAGCGCACGACAGGGCGCTGAAGCTTTCTTT | CASSARQGAEAFF
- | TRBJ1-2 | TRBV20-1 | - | TGCAGTGCTGGCTATGGCTACACCTTC | CSAGYGYTF
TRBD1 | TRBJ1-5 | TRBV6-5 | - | TGTGCCAGTAAGCTCGGACAGGGATCCCTCCAGCCCCAGCATTTT | CASKLGQGSLQPQHF
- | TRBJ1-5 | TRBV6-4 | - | TGTGCCAGCAGTGACGGTGGCGGTCAGCCCCAGCATTTT | CASSDGGGQPQHF
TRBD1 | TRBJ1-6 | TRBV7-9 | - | TGTGCCAGCAGCCCTTCCCGACAGGGGAGGGATTCACCCCTCCACTTT | CASSPSRQGRDSPLHF
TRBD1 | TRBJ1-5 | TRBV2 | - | TGTGCCAGCAGCAGTGGACAGGGGGCGAATCAGCCCCAGCATTTT | CASSSGQGANQPQHF
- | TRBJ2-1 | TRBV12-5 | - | TGTGCTAGTGGTTTGGTACTCGGAAGGATAAATGAGCAGTTCTTC | CASGLVLGRINEQFF
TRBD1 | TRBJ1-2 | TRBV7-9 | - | TGTGCCAGCAGCTTAGCGGGACAGGGGGCGAGTACAGGCTACACCTTC | CASSLAGQGASTGYTF
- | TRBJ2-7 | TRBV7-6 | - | TGTGCCAGCAGCATCTCAGAGTCCTCCTACGAGCAGTACTTC | CASSISESSYEQYF
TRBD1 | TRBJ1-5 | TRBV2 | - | TGTGCCAGCAGCGAGACAGGGAGTGCGGTTCAGCCCCAGCATTTT | CASSETGSAVQPQHF
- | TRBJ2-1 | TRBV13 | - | TGTGCCAGCAGAGATATAGCCTACAATGAGCAGTTCTTC | CASRDIAYNEQFF
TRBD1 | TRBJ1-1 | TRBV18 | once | TGTGCCAGCTCAGGGATGACAGGGATCACTGAAGCTTTCTTT | CASSGMTGITEAFF
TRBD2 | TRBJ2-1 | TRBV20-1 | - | TGCAGTGCCCGCGGGGGAGTGCAGTTCTTC | CSARGGVQFF
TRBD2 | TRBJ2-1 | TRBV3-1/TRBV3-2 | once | TGTGCCAGCAGCCAAGAAAGCGGGGGTTACAATGAGCAGTTCTTC | CASSQESGGYNEQFF
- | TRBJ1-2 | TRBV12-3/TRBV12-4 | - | TGTGCCACCTCGAGGGAGGTGGGCTATGGCTACACCTTC | CATSREVGYGYTF
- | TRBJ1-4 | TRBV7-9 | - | TGTGCCAGCAGCTTACGTACGGACGAGAGAAGGAAACTGTTTTTT | CASSLRTDERRKLFF